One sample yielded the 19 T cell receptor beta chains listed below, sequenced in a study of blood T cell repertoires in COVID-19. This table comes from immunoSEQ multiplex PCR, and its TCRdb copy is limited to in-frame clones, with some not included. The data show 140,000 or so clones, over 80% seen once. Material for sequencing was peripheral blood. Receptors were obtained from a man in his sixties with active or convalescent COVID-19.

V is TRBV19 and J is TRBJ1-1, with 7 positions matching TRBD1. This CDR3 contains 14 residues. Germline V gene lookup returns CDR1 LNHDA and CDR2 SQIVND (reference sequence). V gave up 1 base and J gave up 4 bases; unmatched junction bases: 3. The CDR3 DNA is TGTGCCAGTAGTATAGGAGGGACAGTCACTGAAGCTTTCTTT. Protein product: CASSIGGTVTEAFF.

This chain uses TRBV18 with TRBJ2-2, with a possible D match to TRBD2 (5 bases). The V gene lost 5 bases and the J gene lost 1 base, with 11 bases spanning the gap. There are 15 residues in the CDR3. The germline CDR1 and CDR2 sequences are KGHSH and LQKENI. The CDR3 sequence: CASSSLEGNTGELFF. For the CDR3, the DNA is TGTGCCAGCTCATCACTAGAGGGGAACACCGGGGAGCTGTTTTTT. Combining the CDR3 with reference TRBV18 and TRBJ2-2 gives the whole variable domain NAGVMQNPRHLVRRRGQEARLRCSPMKGHSHVYWYRQLPEEGLKFMVYLQKENIIDESGMPKERFSAEFPKEGPSILRIQQVVRGDSAAYFCASSSLEGNTGELFFGEGSRLTVL.

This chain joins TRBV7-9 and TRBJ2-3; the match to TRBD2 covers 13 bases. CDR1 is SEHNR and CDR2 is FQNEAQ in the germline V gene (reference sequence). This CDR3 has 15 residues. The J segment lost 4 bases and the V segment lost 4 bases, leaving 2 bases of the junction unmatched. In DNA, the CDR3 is TGTGCCAGCAGCTACGGACTAGCGGGAGCAGATACGCAGTATTTT. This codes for CASSYGLAGADTQYF.

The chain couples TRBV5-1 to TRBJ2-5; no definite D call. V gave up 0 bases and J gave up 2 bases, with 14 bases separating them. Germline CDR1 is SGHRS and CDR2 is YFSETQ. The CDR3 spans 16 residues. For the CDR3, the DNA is TGCGCCAGCAGCTTGGCCCCGGGTCTGGAACAAGAGACCCAGTACTTC. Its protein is CASSLAPGLEQETQYF.

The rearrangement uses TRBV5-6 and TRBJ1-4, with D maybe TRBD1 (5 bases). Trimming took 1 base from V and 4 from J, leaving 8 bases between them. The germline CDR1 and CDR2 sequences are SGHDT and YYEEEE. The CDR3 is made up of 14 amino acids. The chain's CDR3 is CASSLTGFNEKLFF. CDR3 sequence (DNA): TGTGCCAGCAGCTTGACAGGATTTAATGAAAAACTGTTTTTT. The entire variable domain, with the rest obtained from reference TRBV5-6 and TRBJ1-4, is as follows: DAGVTQSPTHLIKTRGQQVTLRCSPKSGHDTVSWYQQALGQGPQFIFQYYEEEERQRGNFPDRFSGHQFPNYSSELNVNALLLGDSALYLCASSLTGFNEKLFFGSGTQLSVL.

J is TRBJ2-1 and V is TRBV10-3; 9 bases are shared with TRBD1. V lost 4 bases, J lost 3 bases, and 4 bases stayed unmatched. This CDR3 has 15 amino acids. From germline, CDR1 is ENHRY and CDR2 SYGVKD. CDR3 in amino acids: CAISVGQGLYNEQFF. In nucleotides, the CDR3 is TGTGCCATCAGTGTGGGACAGGGACTCTACAATGAGCAGTTCTTC.

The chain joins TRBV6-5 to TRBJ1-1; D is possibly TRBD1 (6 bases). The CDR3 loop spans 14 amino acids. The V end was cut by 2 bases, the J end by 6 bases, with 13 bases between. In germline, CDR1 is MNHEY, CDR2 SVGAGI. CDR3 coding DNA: TGTGCCAGCAGTTACGGACAGTACCTTGCTGAAGCTTTCTTT. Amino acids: CASSYGQYLAEAFF.

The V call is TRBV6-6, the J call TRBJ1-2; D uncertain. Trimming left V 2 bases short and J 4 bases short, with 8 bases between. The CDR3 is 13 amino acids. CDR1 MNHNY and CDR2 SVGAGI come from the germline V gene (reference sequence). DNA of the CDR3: TGTGCCAGCAGTTACGAGGGTGGCTATGGCTACACCTTC. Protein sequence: CASSYEGGYGYTF.

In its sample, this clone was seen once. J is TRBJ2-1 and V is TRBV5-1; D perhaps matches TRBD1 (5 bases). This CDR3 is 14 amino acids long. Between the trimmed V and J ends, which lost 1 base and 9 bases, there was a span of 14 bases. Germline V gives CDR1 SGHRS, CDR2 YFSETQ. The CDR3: CASSLRQTLSEQFF. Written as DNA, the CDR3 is TGCGCCAGCAGCTTGCGACAGACCTTAAGTGAGCAGTTCTTC.

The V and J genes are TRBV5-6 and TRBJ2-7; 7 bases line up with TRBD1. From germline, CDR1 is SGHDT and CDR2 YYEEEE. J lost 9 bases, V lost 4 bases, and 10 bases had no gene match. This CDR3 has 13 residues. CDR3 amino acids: CASSLDRASAQYF. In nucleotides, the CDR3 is TGTGCCAGCAGCCTAGACAGGGCAAGTGCGCAGTACTTC.

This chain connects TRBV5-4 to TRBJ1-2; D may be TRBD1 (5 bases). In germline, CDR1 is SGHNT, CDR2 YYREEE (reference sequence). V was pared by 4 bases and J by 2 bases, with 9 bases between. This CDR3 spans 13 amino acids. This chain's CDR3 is CASSPNRNYGYTF. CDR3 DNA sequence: TGTGCCAGCAGCCCCAACAGGAACTATGGCTACACCTTC.

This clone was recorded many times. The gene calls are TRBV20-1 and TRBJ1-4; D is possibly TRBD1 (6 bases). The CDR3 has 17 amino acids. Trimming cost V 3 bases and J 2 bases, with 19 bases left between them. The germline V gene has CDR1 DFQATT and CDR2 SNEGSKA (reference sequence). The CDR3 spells CSASGTATGMTNEKLFF. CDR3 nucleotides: TGCAGTGCTAGTGGAACCGCTACAGGGATGACTAATGAAAAACTGTTTTTT.

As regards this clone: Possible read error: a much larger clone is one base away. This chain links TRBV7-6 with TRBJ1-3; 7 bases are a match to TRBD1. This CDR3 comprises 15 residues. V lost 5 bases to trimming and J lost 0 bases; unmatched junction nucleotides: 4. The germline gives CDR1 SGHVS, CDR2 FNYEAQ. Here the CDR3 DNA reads TGTGCCAGCAGCCCGGGACAGAGCTCTGGAAACACCATATATTTT. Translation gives CASSPGQSSGNTIYF. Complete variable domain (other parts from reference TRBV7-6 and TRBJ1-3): GAGVSQSPRYKVTKRGQDVALRCDPISGHVSLYWYRQALGQGPEFLTYFNYEAQQDKSGLPNDRFSAERPEGSISTLTIQRTEQRDSAMYRCASSPGQSSGNTIYFGEGSWLTVV.

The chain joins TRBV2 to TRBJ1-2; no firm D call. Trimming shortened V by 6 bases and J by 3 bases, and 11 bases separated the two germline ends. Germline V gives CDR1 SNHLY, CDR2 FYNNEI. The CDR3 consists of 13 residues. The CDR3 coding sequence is TGTGCCAGCAGAATTACAGTAGACTATGGCTACACCTTC. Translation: CASRITVDYGYTF.

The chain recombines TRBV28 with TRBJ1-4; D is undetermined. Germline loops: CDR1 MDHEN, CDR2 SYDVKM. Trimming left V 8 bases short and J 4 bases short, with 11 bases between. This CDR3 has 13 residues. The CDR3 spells CASLVRGNEKLFF. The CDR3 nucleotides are TGTGCCAGCCTGGTTCGCGGTAATGAAAAACTGTTTTTT.

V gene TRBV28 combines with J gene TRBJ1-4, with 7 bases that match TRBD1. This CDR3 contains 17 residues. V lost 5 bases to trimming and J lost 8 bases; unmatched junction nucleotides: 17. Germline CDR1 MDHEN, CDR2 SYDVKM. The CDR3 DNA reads TGTGCCAGCAGTCTAGGGGGACAGAGGGGGACCGGCGAAAAACTGTTTTTT. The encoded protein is CASSLGGQRGTGEKLFF. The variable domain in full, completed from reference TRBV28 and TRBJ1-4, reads DVKVTQSSRYLVKRTGEKVFLECVQDMDHENMFWYRQDPGLGLRLIYFSYDVKMKEKGDIPEGYSVSREKKERFSLILESASTNQTSMYLCASSLGGQRGTGEKLFFGSGTQLSVL.

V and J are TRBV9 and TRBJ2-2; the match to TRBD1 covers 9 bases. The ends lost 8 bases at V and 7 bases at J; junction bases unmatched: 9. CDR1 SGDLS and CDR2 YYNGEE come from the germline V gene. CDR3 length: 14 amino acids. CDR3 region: CASCRGTGNGELFF. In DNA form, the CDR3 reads TGTGCCAGTTGCCGGGGGACAGGGAACGGGGAGCTGTTTTTT. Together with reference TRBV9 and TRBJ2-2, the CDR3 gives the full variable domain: DSGVTQTPKHLITATGQRVTLRCSPRSGDLSVYWYQQSLDQGLQFLIQYYNGEERAKGNILERFSAQQFPDLHSELNLSSLELGDSALYFCASCRGTGNGELFFGEGSRLTVL.

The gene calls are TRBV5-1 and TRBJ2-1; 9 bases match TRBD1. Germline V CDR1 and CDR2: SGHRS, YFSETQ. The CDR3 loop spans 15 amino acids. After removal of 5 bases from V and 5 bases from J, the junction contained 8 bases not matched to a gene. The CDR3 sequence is CASSPRDRADNEQFF. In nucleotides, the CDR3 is TGCGCCAGCAGTCCCAGGGACAGGGCCGACAATGAGCAGTTCTTC.

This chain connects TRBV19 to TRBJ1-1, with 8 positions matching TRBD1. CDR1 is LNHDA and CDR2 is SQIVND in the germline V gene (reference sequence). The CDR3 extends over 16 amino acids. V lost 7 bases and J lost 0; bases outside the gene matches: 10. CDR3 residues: CASIRAGGSMNTEAFF. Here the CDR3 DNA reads TGTGCCAGTATTCGGGCAGGGGGCTCCATGAACACTGAAGCTTTCTTT.